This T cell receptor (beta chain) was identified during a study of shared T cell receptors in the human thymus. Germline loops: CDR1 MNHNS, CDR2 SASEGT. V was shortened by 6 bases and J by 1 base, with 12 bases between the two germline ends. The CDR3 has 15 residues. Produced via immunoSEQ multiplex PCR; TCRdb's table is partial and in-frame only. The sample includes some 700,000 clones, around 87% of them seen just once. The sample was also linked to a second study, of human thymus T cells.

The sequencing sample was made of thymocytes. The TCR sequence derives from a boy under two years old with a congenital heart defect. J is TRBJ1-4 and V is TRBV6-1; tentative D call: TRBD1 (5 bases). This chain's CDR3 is CASRERGLTNEKLFF. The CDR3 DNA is TGTGCCAGCAGAGAACGGGGACTAACTAATGAAAAACTGTTTTTT.